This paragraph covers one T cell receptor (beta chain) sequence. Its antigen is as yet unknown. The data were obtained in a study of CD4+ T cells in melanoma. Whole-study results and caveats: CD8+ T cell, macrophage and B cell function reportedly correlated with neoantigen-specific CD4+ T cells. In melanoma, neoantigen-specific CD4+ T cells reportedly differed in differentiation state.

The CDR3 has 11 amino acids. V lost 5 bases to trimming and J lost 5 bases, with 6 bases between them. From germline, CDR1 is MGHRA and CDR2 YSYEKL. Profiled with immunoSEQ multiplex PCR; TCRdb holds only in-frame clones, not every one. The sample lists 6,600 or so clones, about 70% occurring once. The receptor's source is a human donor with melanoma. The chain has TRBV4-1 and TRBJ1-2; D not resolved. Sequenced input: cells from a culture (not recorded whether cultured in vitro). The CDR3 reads CASSGIYGYTF. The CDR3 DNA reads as TGCGCCAGCAGCGGGATTTATGGCTACACCTTC.